Sequencing of this TCR beta chain was carried out in a study of T cells after yellow fever vaccination. Study at large: It was SMART-Seq v4 Ultra Low Input that prepared the fractions with low cell numbers. Study-level points and caveats: Some clonotypes, a small share, were shared between CD4 and CD8 compartments. Post-booster repertoires contained most primary-vaccination clones again (about 96% CD4, over 70% CD8). High-abundance clonotypes from the bulk population could contaminate FACS-sorted repertoires.

A word on this clonotype: Its antigen remains unidentified.

From germline, CDR1 is SGHTA and CDR2 FQGNSA. Trimming stripped 3 bases from V and 4 bases from J, with 16 bases between. The CDR3 length is 15 residues. TCRdb reprocessed the 5' RACE reads via MiXCR and lists one record per CDR3 protein. This sample carries under 300,000 distinct CDR3 sequences, around 7% of them seen once, and the ten largest clones take around 0.9%. This clonotype was sampled from a man younger than 40 who received the YFV17D yellow fever vaccine. The sample was CD4+ T cells sorted from PBMCs, taken 15 days after the yellow fever booster vaccination. The rearrangement joins TRBV7-2 to TRBJ2-7, with D perhaps TRBD1 (5 bases). The CDR3 reads CASSLTATREYEQYF. The CDR3, as DNA: TGTGCCAGCAGCTTGACAGCAACCAGGGAATACGAGCAGTACTTC. Combining the CDR3 with reference TRBV7-2 and TRBJ2-7 gives the whole variable domain GAGVSQSPSNKVTEKGKDVELRCDPISGHTALYWYRQSLGQGLEFLIYFQGNSAPDKSGLPSDRFSAERTGGSVSTLTIQRTQQEDSAVYLCASSLTATREYEQYFGPGTRLTVT.